What follows are 26 T cell receptor beta chains derived from one specimen sequenced in a study of control samples from healthy donors and cancer patients. Produced via immunoSEQ multiplex PCR; TCRdb's table is partial and in-frame only. This table holds roughly 130,000 clones, 85% to 95% found once. Material for sequencing was blood. These receptor sequences come from a man aged 30-40 years in good health.

This clone was seen a single time. The rearrangement joins TRBV2 to TRBJ2-7, with D unresolved. This CDR3 is built from 14 residues. The V end was cut by 0 bases, the J end by 5 bases, with 11 bases between. Germline-derived CDR1 and CDR2 are SNHLY and FYNNEI. The CDR3 is CASSEALRGDEQYF. In DNA, the CDR3 is TGTGCCAGCAGTGAAGCGCTTCGAGGTGACGAGCAGTACTTC.

The chain recombines TRBV30 with TRBJ1-2, with a weak D call TRBD1 (6 bases). CDR1 GTSNPN and CDR2 SVGIG come from the germline V gene (reference sequence). The CDR3 totals 13 residues. V gave up 2 bases and J gave up 3 bases, with 10 bases separating them. The CDR3 DNA reads as TGTGCCTGGAGTCCGACAGGCTACTATGGCTACACCTTC. Its translation: CAWSPTGYYGYTF.

The chain is built from TRBV4-1 and TRBJ2-3; D remains unclear. Germline V CDR1 and CDR2: MGHRA, YSYEKL. The CDR3 consists of 16 residues. V shed 2 bases and J shed 2 bases, with 14 bases lying between them. CDR3 loop: CASSQLESPSTDTQYF. For the CDR3, the DNA is TGCGCCAGCAGCCAACTGGAGTCTCCCTCCACAGATACGCAGTATTTT.

This clone was counted once. The chain is built from TRBV7-2 and TRBJ2-5; a weak D match, TRBD1 (5 bases). CDR1 is SGHTA and CDR2 is FQGNSA in the germline V gene. CDR3 length equals 13 residues. Trimming took off 4 bases at V and 5 bases at J, with 11 bases between the two ends. The DNA of the CDR3 is TGTGCCAGCAGCTCCATGGGGCCGGAGACCCAGTACTTC. Translating gives CASSSMGPETQYF.

The rearrangement links TRBV7-2 to TRBJ1-4, with D possibly being TRBD1 (5 bases). Trimming cost V 5 bases and J 13 bases, with 20 bases left between them. CDR1 and CDR2 (germline): SGHTA, FQGNSA. The CDR3 length is 14 residues. CDR3 amino acids: CASSPGLGSGRLFF. The DNA of the CDR3 is TGTGCCAGCAGCCCCGGACTCGGCTCAGGGCGACTGTTTTTT.

The CDR3 here is CASSLNTDAEAFF. The DNA for the CDR3 is TGTGCCAGCAGCCTAAACACCGACGCTGAAGCTTTCTTT. V gene TRBV7-2 combines with J gene TRBJ1-1; D not certain. The CDR3 totals 13 residues. V gave up 5 bases and J gave up 6 bases, with 13 bases separating them. Germline-derived CDR1 and CDR2 are SGHTA and FQGNSA.

The chain uses TRBV6-6 and TRBJ1-5, with 8 bases matching TRBD1. The CDR3 is 15 amino acids. The V gene end was trimmed by 7 bases and the J gene end by 6 bases; junction bases not matched to a gene: 11. Germline CDR1 and CDR2: MNHNY and SVGAGI (reference sequence). CDR3 DNA: TGTGCCAGCACCAGAGGTACAGGGGGACGTCAGCCCCAGCATTTT. Its protein is CASTRGTGGRQPQHF.

This chain uses TRBV4-3 with TRBJ1-6; D is possibly TRBD1 (6 bases). Between the trimmed V and J ends, which lost 4 bases and 4 bases, there was a span of 17 bases. CDR3 size: 17 residues. The V gene's germline CDR1 is LGHNA and CDR2 YSLEER. The DNA of the CDR3 is TGCGCCAGCAGCCCTTCGGAGCAGGGGTTATATAATTCACCCCTCCACTTT. Translating it yields CASSPSEQGLYNSPLHF.

This chain connects TRBV2 to TRBJ1-2, with D uncertain. Trimming cost V 3 bases and J 3 bases, with 8 bases left between them. Germline loops: CDR1 SNHLY, CDR2 FYNNEI. This CDR3 has 13 amino acids. CDR3 in DNA: TGTGCCAGCAGTGACCCCGGGGACTATGGCTACACCTTC. Encoded protein: CASSDPGDYGYTF.

This chain connects TRBV7-3 to TRBJ2-5; TRBD1 aligns across 10 bases. The V gene end was trimmed by 5 bases and the J gene end by 4 bases; junction bases not matched to a gene: 4. Germline lookup yields CDR1 SGHTA and CDR2 FQGTGA. This CDR3 has 14 residues. The CDR3 DNA reads as TGTGCCAGCAGCCCGGGACAGGGGCTAGAGACCCAGTACTTC. This gives the protein CASSPGQGLETQYF.

This rearrangement joins TRBV6-2 or TRBV6-3 to TRBJ2-2; 7 bases line up with TRBD2. After removal of 3 bases from V and 9 bases from J, the junction contained 10 bases not matched to a gene. The CDR3 totals 15 residues. Germline values: CDR1 MNHEY, CDR2 SVGEGT. The CDR3 here is CASSYPWGGDRELFF. DNA of the CDR3: TGTGCCAGCAGTTATCCATGGGGGGGTGACAGGGAGCTGTTTTTT.

This chain links TRBV2 with TRBJ2-5, with D perhaps assigned TRBD1 or TRBD2 (6 bases each). V was clipped by 4 bases and J by 5 bases, with 17 bases between them. Per germline, CDR1 SNHLY and CDR2 FYNNEI. The CDR3 runs 15 residues. The CDR3 nucleotides read TGTGCCAGCAGTGGGGGGGCCCCCAGAGGGGAGACCCAGTACTTC. Its protein is CASSGGAPRGETQYF.

This chain joins TRBV5-6 and TRBJ1-5; D remains unclear. Germline V gene data show CDR1 as SGHDT and CDR2 as YYEEEE. The V gene lost 2 bases and the J gene lost 0 bases, with 6 bases spanning the gap. This CDR3 comprises 14 residues. The CDR3 region has the DNA TGTGCCAGCAGCTTTGCAAATAGCAATCAGCCCCAGCATTTT. Encoded protein: CASSFANSNQPQHF.

The gene calls are TRBV4-1 and TRBJ1-5; 8 bases are a match to TRBD1. The CDR3 totals 17 residues. V was clipped by 0 bases and J by 11 bases; unmatched bases: 15. Per germline, CDR1 MGHRA and CDR2 YSYEKL. The CDR3 region has the DNA TGCGCCAGCAGCCAAGAAGTTTGGGACAGGAGTGTGTGGGCCCAGCATTTT. It codes for CASSQEVWDRSVWAQHF.

V usage is TRBV12-3 or TRBV12-4 and J usage is TRBJ2-7; D call uncertain. The CDR3 length is 13 residues. Deletions cut 1 base from V and 1 base from J, with 5 bases between. CDR3 nucleotides: TGTGCCAGCAGTTTAGATCCTTCCTACGAGCAGTACTTC. Translated, it gives CASSLDPSYEQYF.

The CDR3 sequence: CASRAGQGTLGYTF. DNA of the CDR3: TGTGCCAGCAGGGCGGGACAGGGTACGCTAGGCTACACCTTC. The genes are TRBV6-5 and TRBJ1-2; 9 nucleotides match TRBD1. The trim removed 6 bases at V and 8 bases at J, leaving 10 bases unmatched. Germline CDR1 and CDR2: MNHEY and SVGAGI. The CDR3 sequence is 14 residues long.

V and J are TRBV18 and TRBJ2-1, with 10 bases identical to TRBD2. Germline CDR1 reads KGHSH; CDR2 reads LQKENI. The CDR3 contains 13 residues. V gave up 3 bases and J gave up 15 bases; unmatched junction bases: 8. CDR3 sequence: CASSPLAGDLGFF. Here the CDR3 DNA reads TGTGCCAGCTCACCCCTAGCGGGGGATTTAGGGTTCTTC.

The CDR3 spells CASSGLVSGELFF. The CDR3 DNA reads as TGTGCCAGCAGCGGACTAGTATCCGGGGAGCTGTTTTTT. The rearrangement links TRBV5-4 to TRBJ2-2; 7 bases are a match to TRBD2. The CDR3 covers 13 residues. Germline V gives CDR1 SGHNT, CDR2 YYREEE (reference sequence). J gave up 6 bases and V 4 bases, and 3 bases lay outside the gene matches.

The CDR3 sequence: CASSFSGGTSYEQYF. The CDR3 region has the DNA TGCGCCAGCAGCTTCTCGGGGGGGACCTCCTACGAGCAGTACTTC. The chain carries TRBV5-1 and TRBJ2-7; TRBD2 agrees at 8 bases. The V segment lost 2 bases and the J segment 0 bases; nucleotides outside the gene matches: 4. The germline CDR1 and CDR2 sequences are SGHRS and YFSETQ. The CDR3 contains 15 residues.

The genes are TRBV3-1 (or the pseudogene TRBV3-2) and TRBJ2-3; D could derive from TRBD1 or TRBD2 (5 bases each). Germline assignment: CDR1 LGHDT and CDR2 YNNKEL (reference sequence). V was pared by 5 bases and J by 4 bases, with 13 bases between. The CDR3 has 14 residues. The CDR3 loop is CASSYPGTADTQYF. CDR3 coding DNA: TGTGCCAGCAGCTATCCCGGGACGGCAGATACGCAGTATTTT.

This chain connects TRBV29-1 to TRBJ2-2; D possibly corresponds to TRBD1 (5 bases). The V gene lost 7 bases and the J gene lost 2 bases, with 11 bases spanning the gap. CDR3 length: 13 amino acids. Germline CDR1 is SQVTM and CDR2 is ANQGSEA. The DNA for the CDR3 is TGCAGCGGCGAAGGGGAAAACACCGGGGAGCTGTTTTTT. Protein product: CSGEGENTGELFF.

This sequence joins TRBV15 and TRBJ1-4, with D uncertain. Trimming shortened V by 5 bases and J by 6 bases, and 10 bases separated the two germline ends. Germline V gene lookup returns CDR1 LNHNV and CDR2 YYDKDF (reference sequence). The CDR3 is 13 residues long. The CDR3 DNA follows: TGTGCCACCAGCGGTCAGGTCGATGAAAAACTGTTTTTT. Its protein product is CATSGQVDEKLFF.

This chain joins TRBV19 and TRBJ1-3; 7 nucleotides match TRBD1. Per the germline V gene, CDR1 is LNHDA and CDR2 is SQIVND (reference sequence). After removal of 9 bases from V and 0 bases from J, the junction contained 8 bases not matched to a gene. The CDR3 sequence is 15 residues long. The CDR3 DNA follows: TGTGCCAGCGCCTTGACAGGGTTCTCTGGAAACACCATATATTTT. It translates to CASALTGFSGNTIYF.

Here the CDR3 DNA reads TGTGCCAGCAGCCTAGTGGCACTGAGAGGGGAGCAGTACTTC. This codes for CASSLVALRGEQYF. This sequence joins TRBV7-8 and TRBJ2-7; possibly TRBD2 for D (5 bases). V was clipped by 5 bases and J by 7 bases, with 18 bases between them. The germline V gene has CDR1 SGHVS and CDR2 FQNEAQ. The CDR3 sequence is 14 residues long.

This sequence joins TRBV19 and TRBJ1-2; tentatively, D is TRBD1 (6 bases). The CDR3 runs to 13 residues. Germline lookup yields CDR1 LNHDA and CDR2 SQIVND (reference sequence). Trimming cost V 7 bases and J 6 bases, with 15 bases left between them. The CDR3 DNA is TGTGCCAGTACCTCTCAGGGGCTTGATGGCTACACCTTC. It encodes CASTSQGLDGYTF.

This clone has just one count. This chain joins TRBV4-3 and TRBJ1-3; D ambiguous. The CDR3 extends over 15 amino acids. V lost 1 base and J 6 bases, leaving 13 bases between the germline ends. Germline V lookup: CDR1 LGHNA, CDR2 YSLEER. This CDR3 is CASSQGVSFSNTIYF. The DNA of the CDR3 is TGCGCCAGCAGCCAAGGGGTGTCCTTCTCAAACACCATATATTTT.